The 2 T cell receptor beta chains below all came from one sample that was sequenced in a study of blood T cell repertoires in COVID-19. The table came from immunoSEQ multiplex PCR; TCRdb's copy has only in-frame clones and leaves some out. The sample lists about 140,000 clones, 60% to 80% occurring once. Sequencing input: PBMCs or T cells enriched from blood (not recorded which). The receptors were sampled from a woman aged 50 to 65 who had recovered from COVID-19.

CDR3 region: CASSQDRTGNQPQHF. The DNA for the CDR3 is TGCGCCAGCAGCCAAGACCGGACAGGCAATCAGCCCCAGCATTTT. V gene TRBV4-1 combines with J gene TRBJ1-5, with TRBD1 as a possible D gene (6 bases). The CDR3 consists of 15 residues. Deletions cut 0 bases from V and 2 bases from J, with 8 bases between. Per the germline V gene, CDR1 is MGHRA and CDR2 is YSYEKL.

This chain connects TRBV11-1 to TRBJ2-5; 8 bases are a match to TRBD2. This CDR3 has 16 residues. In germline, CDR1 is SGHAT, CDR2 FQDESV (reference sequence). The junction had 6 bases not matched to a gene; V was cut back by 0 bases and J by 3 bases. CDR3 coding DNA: TGTGCCAGCAGCTTAGCTATAGCGGGACGGAAAGAGACCCAGTACTTC. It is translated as CASSLAIAGRKETQYF. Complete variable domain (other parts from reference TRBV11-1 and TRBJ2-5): EAEVAQSPRYKITEKSQAVAFWCDPISGHATLYWYRQILGQGPELLVQFQDESVVDDSQLPKDRFSAERLKGVDSTLKIQPAELGDSAMYLCASSLAIAGRKETQYFGPGTRLLVL.